The next 21 T cell receptor beta chains were all read from a single sample in a study of human T cells and chemical hapten exposure. Each CDR3 protein gets one entry after TCRdb re-called the RACE reads with MiXCR. Altogether over 300,000 distinct CDR3 sequences are present, less than 6.5% being singletons, with the ten largest covering just over 2.5%. Documented time point: pre-sensitization, week 0. This sample's treatment: therapeutic diphenylcyclopropenone sensitization with weekly scalp DPC. The sample here was whole blood, taken in connection with sensitization to the hapten diphenylcyclopropenone (DPC). These receptors were taken from a woman in her 50s with alopecia areata. Some clones in this sample may be carry-over from other donors' samples.

This clonotype was found many times. V usage is TRBV5-1 and J usage is TRBJ2-7; D is undetermined. The V gene lost 6 bases and the J gene lost 7 bases, with 17 bases spanning the gap. The length of the CDR3 is 13 residues. The germline V gene has CDR1 SGHRS and CDR2 YFSETQ. The CDR3 region is CASTLQNVGEQYF. CDR3 nucleotides: TGCGCCAGCACCCTCCAGAACGTGGGAGAGCAGTACTTC.

This clonotype was detected ten times or more. The V gene is TRBV5-8, the J gene TRBJ2-4, with 7 nucleotides matching TRBD2. This CDR3 spans 17 amino acids. CDR1 SGHTS and CDR2 YDEGEE come from the germline V gene. The V gene end was trimmed by 0 bases and the J gene end by 0 bases; junction bases not matched to a gene: 6. CDR3 region: CASSLGTSDLAKNIQYF. Written as DNA, the CDR3 is TGTGCCAGCAGCTTGGGCACTAGCGACCTAGCCAAAAACATTCAGTACTTC.

This clonotype was recorded many times. The chain joins TRBV7-3 to TRBJ1-6; D is undetermined. V lost 2 bases to trimming and J lost 6 bases, with 8 bases between them. The CDR3 has 14 residues. Germline assignment: CDR1 SGHTA and CDR2 FQGTGA. The CDR3 is CASSLVGSNSPLHF. In DNA form, the CDR3 reads TGTGCCAGCAGCTTAGTGGGCAGTAATTCACCCCTCCACTTT.

A word on this clonotype: A much larger clone differs by one base, so this may be a read error. This chain links TRBV5-1 with TRBJ2-5, with D maybe TRBD1 (5 bases). The germline V gene has CDR1 SGHRS and CDR2 YFSETQ. The CDR3 covers 11 residues. Trimming cost V 4 bases and J 12 bases, with 13 bases left between them. The CDR3 DNA reads TGCGCCAGCAGCAGCCGGGTCAGGGAGTACTTC. Translation gives CASSSRVREYF.

This clonotype was recorded many times. The V call is TRBV7-2, the J call TRBJ2-5, with 12 bases aligning to TRBD2. After removal of 5 bases from V and 4 bases from J, the junction contained 8 bases not matched to a gene. This CDR3 comprises 16 residues. Germline lookup yields CDR1 SGHTA and CDR2 FQGNSA. The CDR3 region has the DNA TGTGCCAGCAGCCCTGGACTAGCGGGGCTGGGAGAGACCCAGTACTTC. Protein sequence: CASSPGLAGLGETQYF.

This clonotype appeared many times. The gene calls are TRBV18 and TRBJ2-7, with D perhaps assigned TRBD1 or TRBD2 (5 bases each). The CDR3 is made up of 16 amino acids. The germline CDR1 and CDR2 sequences are KGHSH and LQKENI. Deletions cut 2 bases from V and 2 bases from J, with 16 bases between. For the CDR3, the DNA is TGTGCCAGCTCACCAAGGCCCGGGACGGAAACCTACGAGCAGTACTTC. Its translation: CASSPRPGTETYEQYF.

This clonotype was recorded at least ten times. V is TRBV11-2 and J is TRBJ1-2, with no clear D. With 5 bases removed from V and 0 bases from J, the gap between germline ends came to 13 bases. Per the germline V gene, CDR1 is SGHAT and CDR2 is FQNNGV. CDR3 length: 15 residues. CDR3 in amino acids: CASSPAPRANYGYTF. The DNA of the CDR3 is TGTGCCAGCAGCCCCGCCCCGCGAGCTAACTATGGCTACACCTTC.

This clonotype was observed at least ten times. The V call is TRBV27, the J call TRBJ2-7, with a possible D match to TRBD1 (6 bases). CDR3 length: 12 amino acids. Germline values: CDR1 MNHEY, CDR2 SMNVEV (reference sequence). With 2 bases removed from V and 6 bases from J, the gap between germline ends came to 8 bases. This chain's CDR3 is CASSLPRGEQYF. The CDR3 DNA reads as TGTGCCAGCAGTTTACCCAGGGGCGAGCAGTACTTC.

This clonotype was picked up many times. This chain links TRBV21-1 with TRBJ2-3; the D segment call TRBD1 is taken from the table without a DNA check. TRBV21-1 is labeled a pseudogene. The CDR3 contains 15 residues. CDR3 amino acids: CASRAQGTTSGQGYF. In DNA, the CDR3 is TGTGCCAGCAGGGCGCAAGGTACCACTTCGGGACAGGGGTATTTT.

This clonotype was recorded at least ten times. J is TRBJ2-3 and V is TRBV5-1, with D possibly being TRBD1 (6 bases). The CDR3 has 15 amino acids. V shed 0 bases and J shed 3 bases, with 11 bases lying between them. Germline V gives CDR1 SGHRS, CDR2 YFSETQ. CDR3: CASSLEDSLTDTQYF. CDR3 in DNA: TGCGCCAGCAGCTTGGAGGACAGTTTAACAGATACGCAGTATTTT.

The chain carries TRBV20-1 and TRBJ2-7, with 8 bases identical to TRBD2. The CDR3 consists of 14 residues. In germline, CDR1 is DFQATT, CDR2 SNEGSKA (reference sequence). Unmatched junction bases numbered 12, after V lost 5 bases and J lost 6 bases. The DNA of the CDR3 is TGCAGTGCTGGACCGGGACTAGGCGGAGGCGAGCAGTACTTC. It translates to CSAGPGLGGGEQYF.

This clonotype was found a few times. This chain connects TRBV6-1 to TRBJ1-5; 7 positions match TRBD1. The V segment lost 1 base and the J segment 2 bases; nucleotides outside the gene matches: 11. Germline CDR1 and CDR2: MNHNS and SASEGT. The CDR3 contains 18 residues. The CDR3 protein is CASSEDGTARLGNQPQHF. DNA for the CDR3: TGTGCCAGCAGTGAAGATGGGACAGCCCGTCTGGGCAATCAGCCCCAGCATTTT.

This clonotype occurred many times. The genes are TRBV20-1 and TRBJ2-7; TRBD1 matches at 9 bases. The germline CDR1 and CDR2 sequences are DFQATT and SNEGSKA (reference sequence). With 0 bases clipped from V and 3 bases from J, the junction kept 6 bases outside the gene matches. This CDR3 region has 15 residues. For the CDR3, the DNA is TGCAGTGCTAGAGATCCGTCGGACAGGGGCTACGAGCAGTACTTC. It specifies CSARDPSDRGYEQYF.

There are many counts of this clonotype. The chain carries TRBV6-1 and TRBJ2-5; D is possibly TRBD1 (7 bases). CDR1 and CDR2 (germline): MNHNS, SASEGT. Trimming removed 7 bases at V and 5 bases at J, with 14 bases between. The CDR3 extends over 13 amino acids. The CDR3 loop reads CASNPTGRETQYF. CDR3 bases: TGTGCCAGCAACCCGACAGGGAGGGAGACCCAGTACTTC.

This clonotype has at least ten counts. This chain uses TRBV4-1 with TRBJ2-7; D might be TRBD1 or TRBD2, each matching 5 bases. Trimming removed 5 bases from V and 0 bases from J, with 11 bases in between. The CDR3 covers 14 residues. Germline loops: CDR1 MGHRA, CDR2 YSYEKL. The CDR3 spells CASSLGRYSYEQYF. DNA for the CDR3: TGCGCCAGCAGCTTGGGACGGTACTCCTACGAGCAGTACTTC.

Ten or more counts support this clonotype. V usage is TRBV10-1 and J usage is TRBJ2-7, with D perhaps TRBD1 or TRBD2 (5 bases each). This CDR3 contains 13 residues. Trimming cost V 8 bases and J 7 bases, with 18 bases left between them. Germline values: CDR1 WNHNN, CDR2 SYGVQD (reference sequence). The CDR3 region is CASGGFGYREQYF. For the CDR3, the DNA is TGCGCCAGCGGGGGATTCGGATATCGGGAGCAGTACTTC.

In this sample, this clonotype turned up a few times. V gene TRBV12-3 or TRBV12-4 combines with J gene TRBJ1-2; the D gene is possibly TRBD1 (5 bases). The CDR3 sequence is 13 residues long. Trimming shortened V by 6 bases and J by 4 bases, and 12 bases separated the two germline ends. CDR3 nucleotides: TGTGCCAGCAGCTTCCGCGACAGCTATGGCTACACCTTC. Its translation is CASSFRDSYGYTF.

This clonotype was counted at least ten times. The CDR3 reads CASRDTSSSYNEQFF. The CDR3 DNA reads TGTGCCAGCAGGGACACTTCGAGCTCCTACAATGAGCAGTTCTTC. V and J are TRBV14 and TRBJ2-1, with D maybe TRBD1 (5 bases). This CDR3 spans 15 amino acids. V lost 6 bases, J lost 0 bases, and 12 bases lay in between. Germline V CDR1 and CDR2: SGHDN, FVKESK.

The V and J genes are TRBV5-4 and TRBJ1-3, with a tentative D call TRBD1 (5 bases). Trimming stripped 4 bases from V and 4 bases from J, with 18 bases between. In germline, CDR1 is SGHNT, CDR2 YYREEE (reference sequence). This CDR3 spans 16 amino acids. The CDR3 protein is CASSPGQVGRGNTIYF. The CDR3 DNA reads TGTGCCAGCAGCCCGGGGCAGGTTGGGCGAGGAAACACCATATATTTT.

Many counts were recorded for this clonotype. V gene TRBV9 combines with J gene TRBJ2-3; tentative D call: TRBD2 (5 bases). Germline CDR1 reads SGDLS; CDR2 reads YYNGEE. The CDR3 extends over 17 amino acids. V shed 6 bases and J shed 0 bases, with 20 bases lying between them. The CDR3 region is CASTVTHNPGSTDTQYF. CDR3 in DNA: TGTGCCAGCACCGTCACTCACAACCCGGGGAGCACAGATACGCAGTATTTT.

V usage is TRBV10-2 and J usage is TRBJ1-1; D remains ambiguous. CDR3 length: 10 residues. Germline V CDR1 and CDR2: WSHSY, SAAADI. With 3 bases removed from V and 7 bases from J, the gap between germline ends came to 3 bases. The CDR3 protein is CASSDGEAFF. As DNA, the CDR3 is TGCGCCAGCAGTGACGGTGAAGCTTTCTTT.